Following are 17 T cell receptor beta chains from one sample sequenced in a study of sequential checkpoint blockade in melanoma. Treatment defined: randomized to nivolumab then ipilimumab (arm A) or the reverse (arm B). The repertoire was sequenced with immunoSEQ multiplex PCR; TCRdb's copy has only in-frame clones and lacks some. The profile covers approximately 37,000 clones, with 84% appearing a single time and around 5.4% taken by the ten largest. The sample here was CD8+ T cells sorted from blood (inferred from file names), taken from a patient given nivolumab and ipilimumab in sequence. The source is a human donor with melanoma.

This chain connects TRBV10-3 to TRBJ2-2; D is perhaps TRBD1 (6 bases). V lost 6 bases and J lost 0, with 14 bases in between. The CDR3 is 16 residues long. Germline loops: CDR1 ENHRY, CDR2 SYGVKD. CDR3 region: CAISASDRANTGELFF. CDR3 sequence (DNA): TGTGCCATCAGCGCGTCGGACAGAGCGAACACCGGGGAGCTGTTTTTT.

The chain recombines TRBV9 with TRBJ2-3; D perhaps matches TRBD2 (5 bases). The CDR3 sequence is 17 residues long. With 4 bases removed from V and 4 bases from J, the gap between germline ends came to 22 bases. Germline V gives CDR1 SGDLS, CDR2 YYNGEE. The CDR3 coding sequence is TGTGCCAGCAGCCCGAGCTCTGGTAGCGCGTCGGCAGATACGCAGTATTTT. It translates to CASSPSSGSASADTQYF.

This chain joins TRBV28 and TRBJ2-7; 9 bases fit TRBD2. CDR1 is MDHEN and CDR2 is SYDVKM in the germline V gene. This CDR3 comprises 14 residues. V lost 5 bases, J lost 4 bases, and 6 bases stayed unmatched. The CDR3 protein is CASSVSGSRYEQYF. DNA for the CDR3: TGTGCCAGCAGTGTTAGCGGGAGTAGATACGAGCAGTACTTC.

The CDR3 DNA reads TGTGCCAGCAGTTTTCGGGGTGTAGTATTCCATACGCAGTATTTT. Protein sequence: CASSFRGVVFHTQYF. The chain couples TRBV28 to TRBJ2-3; D perhaps matches TRBD2 (5 bases). The CDR3 runs to 15 residues. The V and J ends lost 3 bases and 7 bases respectively, with 17 bases between them. CDR1 is MDHEN and CDR2 is SYDVKM in the germline V gene.

This rearrangement joins TRBV5-4 to TRBJ2-7, with 9 bases fitting TRBD2. V dropped 4 bases and J dropped 5; count of bases not matched to a gene: 10. The CDR3 is 15 amino acids. Germline-derived CDR1 and CDR2 are SGHNT and YYREEE (reference sequence). The CDR3 DNA is TGTGCCAGCAGCCAAGGATTGCGGGAGGGCCACGAGCAGTACTTC. This sequence encodes CASSQGLREGHEQYF.

The chain carries TRBV21-1 and TRBJ1-2; TRBD1, as called in the table, went unchecked against the DNA. TRBV21-1 is described as a pseudogene. There are 13 residues in the CDR3. The CDR3 protein is CASSQGEAYGYTF. DNA of the CDR3: TGTGCCAGCAGCCAGGGGGAGGCCTATGGCTACACCTTC.

The chain uses TRBV5-4 and TRBJ1-2, with TRBD1 matching over 9 bases. This CDR3 has 12 amino acids. V was clipped by 4 bases and J by 8 bases; unmatched bases: 3. Per germline, CDR1 SGHNT and CDR2 YYREEE (reference sequence). CDR3 amino acids: CASSGTGYGYTF. CDR3 nucleotide sequence: TGTGCCAGCAGCGGGACAGGGTACGGCTACACCTTC.

The chain employs TRBV6-6 and TRBJ2-3, with 7 bases identical to TRBD2. With 2 bases clipped from V and 3 bases from J, the junction kept 5 bases outside the gene matches. The germline V gene encodes CDR1 MNHNY and CDR2 SVGAGI (reference sequence). This CDR3 is built from 15 residues. As DNA, the CDR3 is TGTGCCAGCAGTTACGTGGGGGAGGGTACAGATACGCAGTATTTT. Its protein is CASSYVGEGTDTQYF.

This clone appeared a single time. The V call is TRBV27, the J call TRBJ2-7; possibly TRBD2 for D (6 bases). The CDR3 totals 12 residues. V shed 3 bases and J shed 6 bases, with 9 bases lying between them. Germline CDR1 reads MNHEY; CDR2 reads SMNVEV (reference sequence). The CDR3, as DNA: TGTGCCAGCAGTTTCGTCGGGGGCGAGCAGTACTTC. Protein sequence: CASSFVGGEQYF.

The V gene is TRBV11-1, the J gene TRBJ2-5; TRBD1 agrees at 7 bases. The V and J ends lost 5 bases and 5 bases, in that order; junction bases with no gene match: 8. CDR1 and CDR2 (germline): SGHAT, FQDESV (reference sequence). The CDR3 extends over 14 amino acids. Here the CDR3 DNA reads TGTGCCAGCAGCCCCGACAGGGTCGAGGAGACCCAGTACTTC. It specifies CASSPDRVEETQYF.

This clone appeared a single time. The chain joins TRBV5-1 to TRBJ2-5; 11 nucleotides line up with TRBD2. The CDR3 sequence is 16 residues long. J gave up 1 base and V 0 bases, and 2 bases lay outside the gene matches. Germline CDR1 is SGHRS and CDR2 is YFSETQ. The CDR3 DNA reads as TGCGCCAGCAGCTTGGCGACTAGCGGGATCCAAGAGACCCAGTACTTC. Translated, it gives CASSLATSGIQETQYF.

The rearrangement uses TRBV5-4 and TRBJ2-7, with D tentatively TRBD1 (6 bases). Germline V gives CDR1 SGHNT, CDR2 YYREEE (reference sequence). V was pared by 4 bases and J by 0 bases, with 11 bases between. The CDR3 is 14 residues long. This chain's CDR3 is CASSLRDTSYEQYF. The DNA of the CDR3 is TGTGCCAGCAGCCTCCGGGACACCTCCTACGAGCAGTACTTC.

The chain links TRBV5-6 to TRBJ1-2; D may be TRBD1 (6 bases). The CDR3 contains 12 residues. The V gene lost 6 bases and the J gene lost 7 bases, with 13 bases spanning the gap. Germline CDR1 reads SGHDT; CDR2 reads YYEEEE. CDR3 nucleotides: TGTGCCAGCACCACAGGGTGGGGTGGCTACACCTTC. Protein: CASTTGWGGYTF.

The chain links TRBV4-2 to TRBJ2-5; 9 nucleotides align to TRBD2. The germline V gene encodes CDR1 LGHNA and CDR2 YNFKEQ. The CDR3 consists of 18 residues. The V gene end was trimmed by 0 bases and the J gene end by 4 bases; junction bases not matched to a gene: 12. CDR3 nucleotides: TGTGCCAGCAGCCAAGATAGAGCGGGAGGCCTTTCGGGAGAGACCCAGTACTTC. Translated: CASSQDRAGGLSGETQYF.

A few counts support this clone. This chain joins TRBV2 and TRBJ2-3; perhaps TRBD2 as D (6 bases). V lost 6 bases and J lost 11, with 9 bases in between. The length of the CDR3 is 10 residues. CDR1 and CDR2 (germline): SNHLY, FYNNEI. The CDR3 region is CASSGTLQYF. CDR3 bases: TGTGCCAGCAGCGGGACTTTGCAGTATTTT.

The V gene is TRBV2, the J gene TRBJ2-5, with 12 bases that match TRBD2. After removal of 3 bases from V and 13 bases from J, the junction contained 9 bases not matched to a gene. The germline CDR1 and CDR2 sequences are SNHLY and FYNNEI. The CDR3 is 14 residues long. The CDR3: CASSDSTSGGPLYF. The CDR3 DNA sequence: TGTGCCAGCAGTGACTCTACTAGCGGGGGGCCCTTGTACTTC.

This chain links TRBV19 with TRBJ2-1; 8 nucleotides align to TRBD2. Per germline, CDR1 LNHDA and CDR2 SQIVND (reference sequence). After removal of 11 bases from V and 4 bases from J, the junction contained 7 bases not matched to a gene. This CDR3 is built from 13 residues. The CDR3 loop is CAVTSGAYNEQFF. As DNA, the CDR3 is TGTGCCGTTACTAGCGGAGCTTACAATGAGCAGTTCTTC.